This T cell receptor beta chain was captured in a study of blood T cell repertoires in COVID-19. The overall study: Samples representing acute and convalescent COVID-19 were sourced from the United States, Italy and Spain. Sources were T cells, B-cell-depleted T cells, or PBMCs; the material itself was cDNA or gDNA.

Per the authors' pipeline: The authors estimated nucleated cell counts from reference gene primer amplification. Generated by immunoSEQ multiplex PCR, the TCRdb table keeps only in-frame clones and is missing some. Clone size and V and J calls were adopted from that table, with D and trimming inferred from the DNA. Of some 220,000 clones in the sample, 65% to 85% are singletons; the top ten hold approximately 2.9%. The ends lost 1 base at V and 0 bases at J; junction bases unmatched: 4. This CDR3 is built from 15 residues. Germline assignment: CDR1 SGHRS and CDR2 YFSETQ. Specimen: peripheral blood. The sequence derives from a woman aged 25-40 years who had recovered from COVID-19. The chain links TRBV5-1 to TRBJ2-7, with 7 positions matching TRBD2. The CDR3 sequence is CASSLTGGPSYEQYF. CDR3 DNA: TGCGCCAGCAGCTTGACGGGAGGCCCCTCCTACGAGCAGTACTTC. The whole variable domain, filled in from reference TRBV5-1 and TRBJ2-7, reads KAGVTQTPRYLIKTRGQQVTLSCSPISGHRSVSWYQQTPGQGLQFLFEYFSETQRNKGNFPGRFSGRQFSNSRSEMNVSTLELGDSALYLCASSLTGGPSYEQYFGPGTRLTVT.